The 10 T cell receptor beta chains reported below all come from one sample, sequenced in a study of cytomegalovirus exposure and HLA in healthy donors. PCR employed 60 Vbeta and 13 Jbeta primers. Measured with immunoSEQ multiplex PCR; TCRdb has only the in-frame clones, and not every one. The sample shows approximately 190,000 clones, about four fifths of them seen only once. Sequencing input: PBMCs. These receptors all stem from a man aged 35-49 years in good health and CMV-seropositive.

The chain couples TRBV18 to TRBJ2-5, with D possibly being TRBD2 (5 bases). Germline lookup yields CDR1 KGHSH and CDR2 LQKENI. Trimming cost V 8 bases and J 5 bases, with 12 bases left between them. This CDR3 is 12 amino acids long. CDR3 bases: TGTGCCAGCCGAATCAGAGGGGAGACCCAGTACTTC. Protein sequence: CASRIRGETQYF. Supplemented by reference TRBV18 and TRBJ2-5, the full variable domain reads NAGVMQNPRHLVRRRGQEARLRCSPMKGHSHVYWYRQLPEEGLKFMVYLQKENIIDESGMPKERFSAEFPKEGPSILRIQQVVRGDSAAYFCASRIRGETQYFGPGTRLLVL.

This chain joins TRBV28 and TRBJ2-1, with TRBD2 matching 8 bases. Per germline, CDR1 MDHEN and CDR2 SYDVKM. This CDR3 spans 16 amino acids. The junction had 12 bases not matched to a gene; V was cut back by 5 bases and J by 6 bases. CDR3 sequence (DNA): TGTGCCAGCAGTCTTCTCCGAGCGGGAGCCCTCAATGAGCAGTTCTTC. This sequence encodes CASSLLRAGALNEQFF.

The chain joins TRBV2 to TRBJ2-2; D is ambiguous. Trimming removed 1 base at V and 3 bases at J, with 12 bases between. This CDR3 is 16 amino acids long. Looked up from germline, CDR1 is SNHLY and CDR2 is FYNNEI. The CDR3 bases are TGTGCCAGCAGTGAAGGGGTGGGCAGCTACACCGGGGAGCTGTTTTTT. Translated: CASSEGVGSYTGELFF.

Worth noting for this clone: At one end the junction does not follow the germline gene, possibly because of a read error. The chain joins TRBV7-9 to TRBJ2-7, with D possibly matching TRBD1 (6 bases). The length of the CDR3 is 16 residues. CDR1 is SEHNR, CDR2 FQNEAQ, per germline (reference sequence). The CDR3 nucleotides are TGCGCCAGCAGCCAAGACCCCATGTCAGGGGCCTACGAGCAGTACTTC. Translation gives CASSQDPMSGAYEQYF.

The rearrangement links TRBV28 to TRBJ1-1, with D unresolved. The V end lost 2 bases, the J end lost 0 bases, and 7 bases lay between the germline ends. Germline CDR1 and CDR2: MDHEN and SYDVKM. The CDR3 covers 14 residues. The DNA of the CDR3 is TGTGCCAGCAGTTTACCCTTAATGAACACTGAAGCTTTCTTT. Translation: CASSLPLMNTEAFF.

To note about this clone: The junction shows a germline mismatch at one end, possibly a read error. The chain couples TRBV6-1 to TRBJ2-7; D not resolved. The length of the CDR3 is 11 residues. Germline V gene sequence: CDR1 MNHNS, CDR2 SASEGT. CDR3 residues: CASSEAQWFRF. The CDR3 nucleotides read TGTGCCAGCAGTGAAGCCCAGTGGTTCCGCTTC.

The CDR3 protein is CSARDSGDYNEQFF. The CDR3 coding sequence is TGCAGCGCGAGGGATTCGGGGGACTACAATGAGCAGTTCTTC. The V and J genes are TRBV29-1 and TRBJ2-1; D may be TRBD2 (6 bases). The CDR3 is 14 amino acids. The V end lost 7 bases, the J end lost 3 bases, and 16 bases lay between the germline ends. Germline V gives CDR1 SQVTM, CDR2 ANQGSEA.

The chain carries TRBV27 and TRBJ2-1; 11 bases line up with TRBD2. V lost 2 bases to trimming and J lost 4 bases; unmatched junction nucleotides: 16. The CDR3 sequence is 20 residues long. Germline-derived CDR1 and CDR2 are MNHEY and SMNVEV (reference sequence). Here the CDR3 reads CASSLEGLAAGQGTYNEQFF. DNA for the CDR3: TGTGCCAGCAGTTTAGAGGGACTAGCGGCCGGCCAGGGAACATACAATGAGCAGTTCTTC.

The chain's CDR3 is CASKSKHGTSKHVNTGELFF. CDR3 bases: TGTGCCAGTAAAAGTAAACACGGGACAAGTAAACATGTAAACACCGGGGAGCTGTTTTTT. The chain uses TRBV19 and TRBJ2-2, with D maybe TRBD1 (6 bases). This CDR3 has 20 amino acids. Germline CDR1 LNHDA, CDR2 SQIVND (reference sequence). Trimming shortened V by 7 bases and J by 2 bases, and 29 bases separated the two germline ends. Based on the CDR3 plus reference TRBV19 and TRBJ2-2, the full variable domain is DGGITQSPKYLFRKEGQNVTLSCEQNLNHDAMYWYRQDPGQGLRLIYYSQIVNDFQKGDIAEGYSVSREKKESFPLTVTSAQKNPTAFYLCASKSKHGTSKHVNTGELFFGEGSRLTVL.

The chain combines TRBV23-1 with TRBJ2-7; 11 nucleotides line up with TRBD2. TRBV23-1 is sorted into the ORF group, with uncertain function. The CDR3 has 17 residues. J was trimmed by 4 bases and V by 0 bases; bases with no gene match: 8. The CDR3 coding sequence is TGCGCCAGCAGTCAATCCCCGGAGACTAGCGGGGTTTACGAGCAGTACTTC. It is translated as CASSQSPETSGVYEQYF.